The present TCR beta chain was sequenced within a study of T cell responses to AZD1222 COVID-19 vaccine (dated by TCRdb to the early 2020s). As for the study more broadly: TCR sequencing covered fewer than 250 trial participants: 200 to 210 given two doses of AZD1222 and approximately 25 given two doses of MenACWY control vaccine. Trial participants were enrolled into age subgroups of 18-55, 56-69 and 70-plus years, which contained approximately 150, 30 and 60 TCR-sequenced participants, respectively. Results and caveats for the whole study, not just this receptor: Participants were mostly white British and included more females than males, and it was suggested by the authors that clonal diversity may have been underestimated. Nearly half of unique spike-specific TCRs reportedly recognized epitopes outside regions mutated in the B.1.351 and B.1.1.7 variants. Because no day 14 peak-response samples were available, repertoires were characterized only after the peak T cell response. A significant rise in spike-specific TCR breadth and depth was observed after two AZD1222 doses relative to day 0 and relative to MenACWY recipients. The vaccine-associated CD4 TCRs covered the entire spike protein, and the dominant responses fell in regions 160-218 and 743-854. Conclusions about previously exposed vaccinees are limited, since just five or six AZD1222 recipients were seropositive for SARS-CoV-2 at baseline. The 56-69-year group was small, and its depth increase did not reach significance, likely because of low power.

V and J are truncated by 7 bases and 6 bases respectively, leaving an intervening sequence of 6 bases. Based on the germline V gene, the CDR1 and CDR2 sequences are MNHEY and SVGAGI. The CDR3 runs 10 residues from the cysteine to the phenylalanine. The DNA shown is the 30-base CDR3, in frame from base 1. Explained via the paper, the time point label denotes: about 28 days (+/-7) after the second vaccine dose. AZD1222 recipients whose second dose came at about 4 weeks and those whose second dose came at about 12 weeks were combined into one group, since spike-specific TCR depth and breadth did not differ between the two schedules. Vaccinee samples came from UK trials COV001 and COV002, including a single-blind randomized controlled phase 2/3 trial of AZD1222 (ChAdOx1 nCoV-19) in healthy adults. Trial participant PBMC samples were collected at day 0 and day 28 after the second dose for TCRbeta chain sequencing.

Turning to this clone: It has no known antigen specificity. Per-base qualities were not stored, and no clone one base away is much larger.

The CDR3 regions of human TCRbeta chains were analyzed by immunosequencing. Under the source paper's analysis protocol: Repertoire TCRs were checked for matches against a reference library of SARS-CoV-2-specific TCRs that had been generated using the MIRA antigen-specificity platform. Breadth was defined as the fraction of unique TCRs that were SARS-CoV-2-associated. Depth was defined as the fraction of total T cells that were SARS-CoV-2-associated. Each spike-specific TCR was assigned to its reactive spike region and to a CD4 or CD8 class using the MIRA data. Log10-transformed breadth and depth values were compared by one-way ANOVA with Sidak's multiple comparisons tests. Drawn from immuneACCESS, this table holds only the in-frame rearrangements with V and J called that TCRdb kept. Clones are partly lost; checked studies trace under half to an unresolved V gene and leave the rest unexplained. Clonal size and the V and J genes are those of that table, whereas D and trimming came from the DNA. This sample lists about 110,000 clones; 85% to 95% were detected once. 2.9% of the sample comes from the top ten.

This clonotype originated in an adult who received the AZD1222 COVID-19 vaccine. The rearranged chain carries TRBV6-5 and TRBJ1-1; the D segment cannot be called with confidence. The input for sequencing was peripheral blood, taken 28 days after the second AZD1222 dose. CDR3 reads: CASTVAEAFF. The sequence in DNA is TGTGCCAGCACTGTCGCTGAAGCTTTCTTT.